In its sample, the clone carrying this TCR beta chain was seen once. The antigen remains undetermined. Germline CDR1 is MNHNS and CDR2 is SASEGT. The CDR3 loop spans 14 amino acids. The V gene end was trimmed by 6 bases and the J gene end by 7 bases; junction bases not matched to a gene: 6. Sequenced by immunoSEQ multiplex PCR; TCRdb stores in-frame clones only, minus some. The table records roughly 2 million clones, around 95% of them present only once. This sample was included in a study of shared clonotypes between healthy human individuals. Findings of the study overall: Represented diversity (both genetic and exposure-history) was limited by the small number of donors.

Specimen: naive CD4+ T cells sorted from blood. Subset here: CD45RA+ positively selected. The chain combines TRBV6-1 with TRBJ1-4, with 9 bases aligning to TRBD1. The sequence derives from a man younger than 30 in good health. CDR3 residues: CASRQTGGTEKLFF. The CDR3, as DNA: TGTGCCAGCAGGCAGACAGGGGGAACTGAAAAACTGTTTTTT.